The 14 T cell receptor beta chains below were found in one sample sequenced in a study of human T cells and chemical hapten exposure. Each CDR3 protein is one row after TCRdb ran MiXCR on the RACE reads. The sample comprises about 140,000 distinct CDR3 sequences, 12% of which are singletons, and 1.1% to 1.5% rests with the top ten. Regarding time point: patch test 2, 6 weeks after DPC sensitization. Documented treatment: therapeutic diphenylcyclopropenone sensitization with weekly scalp DPC. The sample here was whole blood, taken in connection with sensitization to the hapten diphenylcyclopropenone (DPC). The receptors shown here come from a woman in her fifties or sixties with alopecia areata. Some clones in this sample may be carry-over from other donors' samples.

This clonotype was found many times. This chain connects TRBV6-1 to TRBJ2-1; TRBD2 might be the D (5 bases). The CDR3 loop spans 16 amino acids. Germline V gene data show CDR1 as MNHNS and CDR2 as SASEGT. The V and J ends lost 2 bases and 0 bases respectively, with 11 bases between them. The CDR3, as DNA: TGTGCCAGCAGTGAACTGCCGGGAAGCTCCTACAATGAGCAGTTCTTC. This codes for CASSELPGSSYNEQFF.

This clonotype has a handful of counts. The chain is built from TRBV5-1 and TRBJ1-1; 9 bases map to TRBD1. Germline trimming cut 1 base from V and 1 base from J; bases unmatched to any gene: 8. This CDR3 contains 17 residues. From germline, CDR1 is SGHRS and CDR2 YFSETQ. CDR3 region: CASSLFWGQGTNTEAFF. The CDR3 DNA reads as TGCGCCAGCAGCTTGTTTTGGGGACAGGGCACGAACACTGAAGCTTTCTTT.

This clonotype was seen at least ten times. V and J are TRBV2 and TRBJ2-1, with 10 bases fitting TRBD2. After removal of 6 bases from V and 7 bases from J, the junction contained 6 bases not matched to a gene. The CDR3 runs to 14 residues. The germline V gene encodes CDR1 SNHLY and CDR2 FYNNEI. The CDR3 DNA follows: TGTGCCAGCAGCCCGAGGACTAGCGGTAATGAGCAGTTCTTC. As protein: CASSPRTSGNEQFF.

This chain joins TRBV24-1 and TRBJ2-1, with TRBD2 matching over 14 bases. The V gene's germline CDR1 is KGHDR and CDR2 SFDVKD. The CDR3 has 18 amino acids. Trimming at V came to 2 bases and at J to 5 bases, leaving 7 bases not matched to a gene. The CDR3 region has the DNA TGTGCCACCAGTGATTCCGGGACTAGCGGGAGAGTCAACAATGAGCAGTTCTTC. Translated: CATSDSGTSGRVNNEQFF.

A few counts support this clonotype. The rearrangement joins TRBV14 to TRBJ1-1; TRBD1 agrees at 11 bases. This CDR3 is built from 19 residues. The ends lost 0 bases at V and 7 bases at J; junction bases unmatched: 16. Germline-derived CDR1 and CDR2 are SGHDN and FVKESK. CDR3: CASSQDLIGGTGGSGEAFF. CDR3 nucleotides: TGTGCCAGCAGCCAAGATCTAATAGGCGGGACAGGGGGTTCGGGTGAAGCTTTCTTT.

This clonotype has only a few counts. DNA for the CDR3: TGTGCCAGCAGCATTCGAGCGGTAAGCTCCTACGAGCAGTACTTC. Its protein is CASSIRAVSSYEQYF. The rearrangement joins TRBV7-8 to TRBJ2-7; D possibly corresponds to TRBD2 (5 bases). V lost 5 bases to trimming and J lost 0 bases, with 14 bases between them. CDR3 length: 15 amino acids. Per germline, CDR1 SGHVS and CDR2 FQNEAQ.

The chain employs TRBV20-1 and TRBJ1-3; D is possibly TRBD1 (6 bases). Germline CDR1 reads DFQATT; CDR2 reads SNEGSKA (reference sequence). This CDR3 comprises 15 residues. V was clipped by 3 bases and J by 8 bases, with 20 bases between them. The CDR3 here is CSARTGQTLRDTIYF. The CDR3 nucleotides are TGCAGTGCTAGGACCGGACAGACCCTTAGGGACACCATATATTTT.

This clonotype came up a few times. The chain employs TRBV9 and TRBJ1-1; D remains unclear. Trimming stripped 0 bases from V and 1 base from J, with 4 bases between. The CDR3 has 13 residues. Germline lookup yields CDR1 SGDLS and CDR2 YYNGEE. CDR3 protein: CASSVEANTEAFF. The CDR3 nucleotides are TGTGCCAGCAGCGTAGAGGCGAACACTGAAGCTTTCTTT. The whole variable domain, remainder taken from reference TRBV9 and TRBJ1-1, is DSGVTQTPKHLITATGQRVTLRCSPRSGDLSVYWYQQSLDQGLQFLIQYYNGEERAKGNILERFSAQQFPDLHSELNLSSLELGDSALYFCASSVEANTEAFFGQGTRLTVV.

This clonotype appeared a few times. The J gene is TRBJ1-2, the V gene TRBV5-5, with 11 bases that match TRBD1. J lost 7 bases, V lost 3 bases, and 8 bases had no gene match. The germline gives CDR1 SGHKS, CDR2 YYEKEE (reference sequence). The CDR3 extends over 15 amino acids. The CDR3 loop is CASSSSAGQGAGYTF. DNA for the CDR3: TGTGCCAGCAGCTCGTCGGCAGGACAGGGGGCTGGCTACACCTTC. The full variable domain, completed using reference TRBV5-5 and TRBJ1-2, is DAGVTQSPTHLIKTRGQQVTLRCSPISGHKSVSWYQQVLGQGPQFIFQYYEKEERGRGNFPDRFSARQFPNYSSELNVNALLLGDSALYLCASSSSAGQGAGYTFGSGTRLTVV.

This clonotype occurred a few times. The CDR3 here is CSVVPSSYEQYF. The CDR3 coding sequence is TGCAGCGTTGTGCCTAGCAGCTACGAGCAGTACTTC. The gene calls are TRBV29-1 and TRBJ2-7; D may be TRBD2 (5 bases). Germline-derived CDR1 and CDR2 are SQVTM and ANQGSEA. The CDR3 consists of 12 residues. V dropped 4 bases and J dropped 3 bases, with 10 bases sitting between them.

This clonotype has a handful of counts. The V and J genes are TRBV7-9 and TRBJ2-1; D call uncertain. This CDR3 is 13 amino acids long. Per germline, CDR1 SEHNR and CDR2 FQNEAQ (reference sequence). V lost 5 bases and J lost 2, with 7 bases in between. This CDR3 reads CASSQGTYNEQFF. Written as DNA, the CDR3 is TGTGCCAGCAGCCAAGGGACCTACAATGAGCAGTTCTTC.

The chain links TRBV28 to TRBJ1-3; D is unresolved. CDR1 is MDHEN, CDR2 SYDVKM, per germline. V gave up 3 bases and J gave up 5 bases, with 8 bases separating them. The CDR3 runs 13 residues. The CDR3 sequence is CASSLSLRNTIYF. CDR3 DNA: TGTGCCAGCAGTTTGAGCCTCCGAAACACCATATATTTT.

This clonotype was detected a few times. In nucleotides, the CDR3 is TGCGCCAGCAGCCAAGAAAGGGGCAGGGGGGTCTATGGCTACACCTTC. Residues: CASSQERGRGVYGYTF. V usage is TRBV4-1 and J usage is TRBJ1-2, with 7 bases that match TRBD1. V was pared by 0 bases and J by 4 bases, with 8 bases of the junction left unmatched. Germline V gives CDR1 MGHRA, CDR2 YSYEKL. This CDR3 is 16 amino acids long.

V usage is TRBV18 and J usage is TRBJ2-3; TRBD2 matches at 8 bases. Germline V CDR1 and CDR2: KGHSH, LQKENI. V trimming: 4 bases; J trimming: 0 bases; junction bases outside the gene matches: 6. The CDR3 totals 16 residues. The CDR3 is CASSRASSGSTDTQYF. CDR3 DNA sequence: TGTGCCAGCTCACGGGCTTCTAGCGGGAGCACAGATACGCAGTATTTT. The full variable domain, with the rest looked up from reference TRBV18 and TRBJ2-3, is NAGVMQNPRHLVRRRGQEARLRCSPMKGHSHVYWYRQLPEEGLKFMVYLQKENIIDESGMPKERFSAEFPKEGPSILRIQQVVRGDSAAYFCASSRASSGSTDTQYFGPGTRLTVL.